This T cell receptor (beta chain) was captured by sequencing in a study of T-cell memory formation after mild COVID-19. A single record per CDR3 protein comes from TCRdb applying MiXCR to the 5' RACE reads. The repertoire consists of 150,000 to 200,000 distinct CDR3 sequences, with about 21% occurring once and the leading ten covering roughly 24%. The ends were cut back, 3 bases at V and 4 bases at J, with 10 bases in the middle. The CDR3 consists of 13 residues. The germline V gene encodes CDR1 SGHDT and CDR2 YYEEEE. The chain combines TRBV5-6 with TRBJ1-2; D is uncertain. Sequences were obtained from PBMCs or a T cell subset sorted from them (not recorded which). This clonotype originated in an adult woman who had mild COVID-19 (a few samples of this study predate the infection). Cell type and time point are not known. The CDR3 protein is CASSSDTFYGYTF. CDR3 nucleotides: TGTGCCAGCAGCTCCGACACCTTCTATGGCTACACCTTC.